One sample yielded the 27 T cell receptor beta chains listed below, sequenced in a study of blood T cell repertoires in COVID-19. Method: immunoSEQ multiplex PCR; TCRdb's copy keeps in-frame clones and lacks some. Among 92,000 or so clones listed, 60% to 80% were seen once. The material sequenced was peripheral blood. All receptors come from a woman older than 75 with acute or convalescent COVID-19.

The chain combines TRBV18 with TRBJ1-6; 7 bases are shared with TRBD1. The CDR3 is 14 residues long. Looked up from germline, CDR1 is KGHSH and CDR2 is LQKENI. The J segment lost 11 bases and the V segment lost 8 bases, leaving 12 bases of the junction unmatched. The CDR3 reads CASTRTGTDPPLHF. DNA of the CDR3: TGTGCCAGCACCAGAACCGGGACAGATCCACCCCTCCACTTT. The full variable domain, in which reference TRBV18 and TRBJ1-6 provide the parts outside the CDR3, is NAGVMQNPRHLVRRRGQEARLRCSPMKGHSHVYWYRQLPEEGLKFMVYLQKENIIDESGMPKERFSAEFPKEGPSILRIQQVVRGDSAAYFCASTRTGTDPPLHFGNGTRLTVT.

The gene calls are TRBV19 and TRBJ2-1; TRBD2 is a possible D gene (5 bases). This CDR3 contains 15 residues. Germline V gene data show CDR1 as LNHDA and CDR2 as SQIVND (reference sequence). Between the trimmed V and J ends, which lost 3 bases and 8 bases, there was a span of 17 bases. This CDR3 reads CASSIGLPGGDEQFF. The CDR3 nucleotides are TGTGCCAGTAGTATCGGTCTACCCGGAGGAGATGAGCAGTTCTTC.

The V gene is TRBV9, the J gene TRBJ2-3; D is possibly TRBD1 (5 bases). V lost 4 bases, J lost 3 bases, and 15 bases lay in between. Germline assignment: CDR1 SGDLS and CDR2 YYNGEE. The CDR3 runs to 15 residues. CDR3 residues: CASSFRRALTDTQYF. CDR3 coding DNA: TGTGCCAGCAGCTTTCGCAGGGCGTTAACAGATACGCAGTATTTT.

The chain joins TRBV19 to TRBJ1-2; unclear D gene. The CDR3 has 14 residues. Trimming took 10 bases from V and 5 from J, leaving 20 bases between them. The V gene's germline CDR1 is LNHDA and CDR2 SQIVND (reference sequence). The CDR3 region is CATEDRQRGYGYTF. CDR3 DNA: TGTGCCACCGAGGACCGACAACGGGGTTATGGCTACACCTTC.

This rearrangement joins TRBV6-5 to TRBJ1-6, with a weak D call TRBD1 (6 bases). Germline CDR1 and CDR2: MNHEY and SVGAGI. The CDR3 contains 15 residues. V lost 5 bases and J 9 bases, leaving 17 bases between the germline ends. In DNA form, the CDR3 reads TGTGCCAGCAGTCCACGGACAAGAGGGGGTTCACCCCTCCACTTT. This encodes CASSPRTRGGSPLHF.

V gene TRBV6-2 or TRBV6-3 combines with J gene TRBJ2-1; 16 bases map to TRBD2. Germline V gene sequence: CDR1 MNHEY, CDR2 SVGEGT. V trimming: 2 bases; J trimming: 4 bases; junction bases outside the gene matches: 5. This CDR3 has 18 amino acids. The CDR3 nucleotides read TGTGCCAGCAGTTACCTGGGACTAGCGGGGGGGTCTTACAATGAGCAGTTCTTC. Encoded protein: CASSYLGLAGGSYNEQFF.

This clone was recorded a few times. The V call is TRBV29-1, the J call TRBJ1-1; D call uncertain. CDR1 SQVTM and CDR2 ANQGSEA come from the germline V gene. The CDR3 loop spans 12 amino acids. V lost 6 bases to trimming and J lost 1 base, with 9 bases between them. This CDR3 is CSVLTTNTEAFF. The DNA for the CDR3 is TGCAGCGTGTTGACTACGAACACTGAAGCTTTCTTT.

The chain recombines TRBV7-9 with TRBJ2-5; D gene unclear. The CDR3 spans 13 residues. Deletions cut 4 bases from V and 0 bases from J, with 6 bases between. CDR1 is SEHNR, CDR2 FQNEAQ, per germline (reference sequence). The DNA for the CDR3 is TGTGCCAGCAGCTCCAGGAACCAAGAGACCCAGTACTTC. Translating gives CASSSRNQETQYF.

This clone was detected only once. The V call is TRBV5-5, the J call TRBJ2-7; maybe TRBD1 (6 bases). Deletions cut 0 bases from V and 3 bases from J, with 13 bases between. The CDR3 spans 15 residues. Per germline, CDR1 SGHKS and CDR2 YYEKEE (reference sequence). For the CDR3, the DNA is TGTGCCAGCAGCTTGGAGTGGCAGGGGTTCTACGAGCAGTACTTC. It specifies CASSLEWQGFYEQYF.

The V and J genes are TRBV6-4 and TRBJ1-6; TRBD1 matches at 9 bases. The CDR3 is 16 residues long. CDR1 MRHNA and CDR2 SNTAGT come from the germline V gene. V lost 9 bases and J lost 4; bases outside the gene matches: 10. CDR3 sequence: CARIDRGGLYNSPLHF. The CDR3 DNA is TGTGCCAGAATCGACAGGGGGGGATTATATAATTCACCCCTCCACTTT.

The CDR3 DNA sequence: TGTGCCAGCAGCTTAGGACAGCCGAACACTGAAGCTTTCTTT. This codes for CASSLGQPNTEAFF. The chain has TRBV5-4 and TRBJ1-1; possibly TRBD1 for D (6 bases). The germline gives CDR1 SGHNT, CDR2 YYREEE (reference sequence). Trimming left V 2 bases short and J 1 base short, with 9 bases between. This CDR3 is 14 amino acids long. Supplemented by reference TRBV5-4 and TRBJ1-1, the full variable domain reads ETGVTQSPTHLIKTRGQQVTLRCSSQSGHNTVSWYQQALGQGPQFIFQYYREEENGRGNFPPRFSGLQFPNYSSELNVNALELDDSALYLCASSLGQPNTEAFFGQGTRLTVV.

V gene TRBV6-2 or TRBV6-3 combines with J gene TRBJ2-5, with D possibly being TRBD2 (6 bases). Germline loops: CDR1 MNHEY, CDR2 SVGEGT. The CDR3 totals 12 residues. The ends were cut back, 2 bases at V and 5 bases at J, with 6 bases in the middle. The CDR3 bases are TGTGCCAGCAGTTACGGGGGGGAGACCCAGTACTTC. Translation gives CASSYGGETQYF.

The chain recombines TRBV12-3 or TRBV12-4 with TRBJ2-1; D uncertain. V was cut by 4 bases and J by 12 bases, with 10 bases left in between. There are 11 residues in the CDR3. The CDR3 reads CASSSVLRQFF. The CDR3 DNA is TGTGCCAGCAGTTCCGTATTGAGGCAGTTCTTC.

This clone was seen a handful of times. This rearrangement joins TRBV12-5 to TRBJ1-1, with TRBD1 identical over 12 bases. With V trimmed by 4 bases and J by 5 bases, 11 bases remained unmatched. Germline V CDR1 and CDR2: LGHNT, FRNRAP. The CDR3 totals 17 residues. CDR3 DNA: TGTGCTAGTGGTTCCCCCCGGGACAGGGGGCGAGGTACTGAAGCTTTCTTT. This encodes CASGSPRDRGRGTEAFF.

The gene calls are TRBV16 and TRBJ1-4, with D unresolved. The CDR3 contains 15 residues. CDR1 is KGHSY, CDR2 FQNENV, per germline. The V end lost 0 bases, the J end lost 6 bases, and 11 bases lay between the germline ends. The CDR3 DNA reads TGTGCCAGCAGCCAATCGGGTGAGGGAGATGAAAAACTGTTTTTT. Translation: CASSQSGEGDEKLFF.

J is TRBJ1-4 and V is TRBV15; no definite D call. The CDR3 is 13 amino acids. V was shortened by 0 bases and J by 9 bases, with 8 bases between the two germline ends. Germline values: CDR1 LNHNV, CDR2 YYDKDF (reference sequence). CDR3 sequence: CATSRDLEKKLFF. In DNA, the CDR3 is TGTGCCACCAGCAGAGATCTTGAGAAAAAACTGTTTTTT.

The CDR3 is CASSQAGGGGQYF. The CDR3 DNA sequence: TGTGCCAGCAGCCAAGCTGGTGGGGGAGGGCAGTACTTC. The rearrangement links TRBV3-1 (or the pseudogene TRBV3-2) to TRBJ2-7; a possible D gene is TRBD2 (6 bases). Trimming took 1 base from V and 9 from J, leaving 13 bases between them. This CDR3 region has 13 residues. Germline assignment: CDR1 LGHDT and CDR2 YNNKEL (reference sequence).

This clone showed up just once. V gene TRBV5-1 combines with J gene TRBJ2-1; a weak D match, TRBD2 (6 bases). This CDR3 region has 15 residues. Per germline, CDR1 SGHRS and CDR2 YFSETQ. The V end lost 2 bases, the J end lost 8 bases, and 17 bases lay between the germline ends. The chain's CDR3 is CASSLGLSRGDEQFF. The CDR3 DNA reads TGCGCCAGCAGCTTAGGACTATCGAGGGGTGATGAGCAGTTCTTC.

The chain couples TRBV12-5 to TRBJ2-3; maybe TRBD1 (6 bases). From germline, CDR1 is LGHNT and CDR2 FRNRAP. CDR3 length: 16 amino acids. V gave up 5 bases and J gave up 4 bases, with 19 bases separating them. DNA for the CDR3: TGTGCTAGTGGTGGACCTCAAGGACAGTCGTCAGATACGCAGTATTTT. Translation gives CASGGPQGQSSDTQYF.

The J gene is TRBJ1-2, the V gene TRBV19, with 7 bases identical to TRBD1. Per germline, CDR1 LNHDA and CDR2 SQIVND (reference sequence). The V gene end was trimmed by 1 base and the J gene end by 8 bases; junction bases not matched to a gene: 13. This CDR3 has 16 amino acids. CDR3 protein: CASSIGGQGEKDGYTF. The CDR3 DNA follows: TGTGCCAGTAGTATAGGAGGGCAGGGGGAGAAGGACGGCTACACCTTC.

Only one count was recorded for this clone. V is TRBV28 and J is TRBJ1-2; 10 bases are a match to TRBD1. The CDR3 is made up of 15 amino acids. The trim removed 4 bases at V and 3 bases at J, leaving 5 bases unmatched. CDR1 and CDR2 from the germline V gene are MDHEN and SYDVKM. CDR3 in amino acids: CASSSGQGTYYGYTF. CDR3 nucleotide sequence: TGTGCCAGCAGTTCGGGACAGGGGACGTACTATGGCTACACCTTC.

The rearrangement uses TRBV7-2 and TRBJ1-6; 9 bases fit TRBD1. This CDR3 spans 13 amino acids. V lost 6 bases, J lost 6 bases, and 0 bases stayed unmatched. CDR1 and CDR2 (germline): SGHTA, FQGNSA. The CDR3 is CASRGQGNSPLHF. The CDR3 nucleotides are TGTGCCAGCAGGGGACAGGGTAATTCACCCCTCCACTTT.

Of note for this clone: The junction and the germline gene differ at one end; a read error may be behind it. This chain uses TRBV6-2 or TRBV6-3 with TRBJ1-2, with unresolved D. Looked up from germline, CDR1 is MNHEY and CDR2 is SVGEGT. The CDR3 has 12 amino acids. The DNA of the CDR3 is TGTGCCAGCAGTTACTCGAACTCTGGCTACACCTTC. Protein sequence: CASSYSNSGYTF.

V gene TRBV7-2 combines with J gene TRBJ1-1; 7 positions agree with TRBD1. Germline assignment: CDR1 SGHTA and CDR2 FQGNSA. Germline trimming cut 3 bases from V and 1 base from J; bases unmatched to any gene: 8. CDR3 length equals 16 residues. The CDR3 coding sequence is TGTGCCAGCAGCTTCCCACTACAGGGGACGAACACTGAAGCTTTCTTT. Its translation is CASSFPLQGTNTEAFF.

This clone appeared a single time. V and J are TRBV6-1 and TRBJ1-1; 7 bases align to TRBD1. The trim removed 2 bases at V and 3 bases at J, leaving 9 bases unmatched. Germline CDR1 reads MNHNS; CDR2 reads SASEGT. The CDR3 is 16 residues long. Written as DNA, the CDR3 is TGTGCCAGCAGTGAACCTGGACAGGCCCTCGACACTGAAGCTTTCTTT. It codes for CASSEPGQALDTEAFF.

J is TRBJ2-3 and V is TRBV12-5; no clear D gene. Trimming took off 2 bases at V and 6 bases at J, with 6 bases between the two ends. Germline CDR1 and CDR2: LGHNT and FRNRAP. This CDR3 region has 12 residues. The CDR3 bases are TGTGCTAGTGGTTTGCTCGGGGATACGCAGTATTTT. Residues: CASGLLGDTQYF.

The genes are TRBV15 and TRBJ2-1, with D perhaps TRBD2 (6 bases). The CDR3 is made up of 15 amino acids. Per the germline V gene, CDR1 is LNHNV and CDR2 is YYDKDF (reference sequence). Trimming cost V 6 bases and J 2 bases, with 14 bases left between them. This CDR3 reads CATRGSGVAYNEQFF. The CDR3 DNA sequence: TGTGCCACCAGAGGTAGCGGAGTTGCCTACAATGAGCAGTTCTTC. Looking up the rest from reference TRBV15 and TRBJ2-1 gives the full variable domain: DAMVIQNPRYQVTQFGKPVTLSCSQTLNHNVMYWYQQKSSQAPKLLFHYYDKDFNNEADTPDNFQSRRPNTSFCFLDIRSPGLGDTAMYLCATRGSGVAYNEQFFGPGTRLTVL.